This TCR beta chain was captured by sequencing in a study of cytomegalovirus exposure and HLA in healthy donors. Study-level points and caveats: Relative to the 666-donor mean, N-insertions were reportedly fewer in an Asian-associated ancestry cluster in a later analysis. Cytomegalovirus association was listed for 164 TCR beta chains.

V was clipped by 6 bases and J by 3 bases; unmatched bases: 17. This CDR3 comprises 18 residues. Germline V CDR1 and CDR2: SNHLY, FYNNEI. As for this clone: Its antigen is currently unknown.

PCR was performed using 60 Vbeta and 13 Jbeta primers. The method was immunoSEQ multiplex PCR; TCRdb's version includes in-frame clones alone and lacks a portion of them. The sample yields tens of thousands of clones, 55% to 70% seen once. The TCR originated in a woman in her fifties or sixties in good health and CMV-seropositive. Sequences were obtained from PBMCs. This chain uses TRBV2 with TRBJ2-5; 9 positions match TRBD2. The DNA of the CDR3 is TGTGCCAGCAGATCCCCGTGGAGCGGGGGGTCCTCCAAAGAGACCCAGTACTTC. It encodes CASRSPWSGGSSKETQYF.